The next 5 T cell receptor beta chains were all read from a single sample in a study of blood T cell repertoires in COVID-19 (dated by TCRdb to the early 2020s). The library came from the immunoSEQ multiplex PCR assay. TCRdb took this table from immuneACCESS and kept in-frame rearrangements with V and J called. Such tables lack part of the clones; where checked against another copy, unresolved V genes explain under half of the gap, and the rest is unexplained. The sample table shows about 300,000 clones, and approximately 84% are seen once. The ten largest account for more than 1.1% of the sample. Sequencing was carried out using peripheral blood. The receptors here all came from a human donor with COVID-19, enrolled during active disease. The donor label of this sample is uncertain.

This clone was detected a few times. V usage is TRBV5-1 and J usage is TRBJ2-5, with a possible D match to TRBD2 (6 bases). V lost 1 base and J 1 base, leaving 8 bases between the germline ends. CDR1 and CDR2 from the germline V gene are SGHRS and YFSETQ. The CDR3 length is 14 residues. The CDR3 loop reads CASSLMGGQETQYF. CDR3 nucleotide sequence: TGCGCCAGCAGCTTGATGGGGGGCCAAGAGACCCAGTACTTC.

The table lists this clone with a count of one. The chain recombines TRBV28 with TRBJ2-5; the match to TRBD1 covers 11 bases. CDR3 length: 15 amino acids. Germline V lookup: CDR1 MDHEN, CDR2 SYDVKM. The junction had 9 bases not matched to a gene; V was cut back by 6 bases and J by 6 bases. The CDR3 sequence: CASSGQGASLKTQYF. CDR3 in DNA: TGTGCCAGCAGCGGACAGGGGGCGTCTCTCAAGACCCAGTACTTC.

The chain is built from TRBV7-2 and TRBJ2-7; 7 positions match TRBD2. Germline CDR1 and CDR2: SGHTA and FQGNSA. Trimming cost V 3 bases and J 2 bases; bases outside gene matches: 4. The CDR3 consists of 14 residues. The CDR3 DNA sequence: TGTGCCAGCAGCTTGGGAGGGAGGGCCTACGAGCAGTACTTC. Amino acid sequence: CASSLGGRAYEQYF. Looking up the rest from reference TRBV7-2 and TRBJ2-7 gives the full variable domain: GAGVSQSPSNKVTEKGKDVELRCDPISGHTALYWYRQSLGQGLEFLIYFQGNSAPDKSGLPSDRFSAERTGGSVSTLTIQRTQQEDSAVYLCASSLGGRAYEQYFGPGTRLTVT.

The genes are TRBV5-5 and TRBJ2-1; no reliable D call. The germline V and J ends were trimmed by 0 bases and 4 bases, with 5 bases remaining between them. The CDR3 loop spans 13 amino acids. Germline V CDR1 and CDR2: SGHKS, YYEKEE (reference sequence). CDR3 sequence reads: CASSLVLYNEQFF. In nucleotides, the CDR3 is TGTGCCAGCAGCTTGGTTCTGTACAATGAGCAGTTCTTC.

There are a few counts of this clone. The CDR3, as DNA: TGCAGCGTGCAGCTCAGCAGGGGAGGCACAGATACGCAGTATTTT. Residues: CSVQLSRGGTDTQYF. V is TRBV29-1 and J is TRBJ2-3, with D perhaps TRBD1 (6 bases). CDR1 is SQVTM and CDR2 is ANQGSEA in the germline V gene. The CDR3 is 15 amino acids. Trimming took off 6 bases at V and 1 base at J, with 17 bases between the two ends.